This T cell receptor (beta chain) is drawn from a study of T cell clones after liver transplantation. In the study overall: Immunosuppression withdrawal was tried within 2 years after liver transplantation in this trial. Subjects received no induction therapy and standard immunosuppression until randomization at 12-24 months post-transplant. Study-level results: Graft donor-reactive T cells may have migrated into the graft rather than being deleted. Donor-reactive sequences fell more than third party-reactive ones, suggesting partial deletion.

Worth noting for this clone: What it recognizes is unknown.

Assay: immunoSEQ multiplex PCR; the TCRdb copy retains only in-frame clones and omits some. The table lists roughly 100,000 clones, approximately 79% of them singletons. The specimen comprised CD4+ T cells from blood, sampled around 4 years after liver transplant. This sequence was found in a human patient who received a liver transplant. Some T cells may arise from the graft donor.

The DNA of the CDR3 is TGTGCCAGCAGCTTAGAGGGGGCGCCCAAAAACATTCAGTACTTC. Protein sequence: CASSLEGAPKNIQYF. The genes are TRBV7-9 and TRBJ2-4; the match to TRBD1 covers 7 bases. Germline trimming cut 1 base from V and 2 bases from J; bases unmatched to any gene: 2. Germline V gene sequence: CDR1 SEHNR, CDR2 FQNEAQ (reference sequence). The CDR3 is 15 amino acids.